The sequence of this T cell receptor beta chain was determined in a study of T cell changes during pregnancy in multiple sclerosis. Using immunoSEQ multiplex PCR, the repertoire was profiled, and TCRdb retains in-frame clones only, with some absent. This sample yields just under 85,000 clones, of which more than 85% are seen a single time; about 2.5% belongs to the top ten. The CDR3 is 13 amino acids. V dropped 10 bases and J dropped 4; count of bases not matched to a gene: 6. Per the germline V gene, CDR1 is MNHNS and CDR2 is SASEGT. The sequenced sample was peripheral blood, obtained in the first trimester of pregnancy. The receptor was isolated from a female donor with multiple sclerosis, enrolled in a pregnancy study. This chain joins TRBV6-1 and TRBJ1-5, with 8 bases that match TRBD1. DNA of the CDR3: TGTGCCACCTCGGGACAGGAGAATCAGCCCCAGCATTTT. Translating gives CATSGQENQPQHF.